One sample yielded the 9 T cell receptor beta chains listed below, sequenced in a study of T cell clonality in common variable immunodeficiency. Study-wide findings and caveats: Common variable immunodeficiency TCR beta sequences reportedly had fewer deletions and N-nucleotide insertions.

These TCRs are of unknown antigen specificity. TCRdb keeps only in-frame clones here, not all; method: immunoSEQ multiplex PCR. The specimen has about 16,000 clones, none found just once. Sequencing was carried out using peripheral blood mononuclear cells. These TCRs come from a human donor with common variable immunodeficiency.

This clone showed up many times. The read falls 3 residues short of the CDR3 end, and the missing part is taken from the germline J gene. The genes are TRBV7-2 and TRBJ2-1; 10 bases fit TRBD2. The J segment lost 4 bases and the V segment lost 5 bases, leaving 5 bases of the junction unmatched. This CDR3 contains 15 residues. The germline V gene has CDR1 SGHTA and CDR2 FQGNSA. The CDR3 loop reads CASSRAGGPYNEQFF. The CDR3 DNA, read in part, is TGTGCCAGCAGCCGAGCGGGAGGGCCTTACAATGAG.

A note on this clone: The CDR3 end falls 3 residues outside the read, so it is completed with the germline J gene. This chain links TRBV18 with TRBJ2-4; TRBD2 aligns across 14 bases. Trimming cost V 2 bases and J 1 base; bases outside gene matches: 4. Germline CDR1 is KGHSH and CDR2 is LQKENI. This CDR3 is built from 18 residues. Partial CDR3 DNA: TGTGCCAGCTCACCAGGGACTAGCGGGAGAGCTGCCAAAAACATT. The encoded protein is CASSPGTSGRAAKNI. Given in full, the CDR3 is CASSPGTSGRAAKNIQYF.

This clone was counted many times. The CDR3 goes on 3 residues after the read ends, and that part is filled in from the germline J gene. The chain is built from TRBV28 and TRBJ1-2; 7 bases fit TRBD1. CDR3 length: 14 amino acids. CDR1 and CDR2 from the germline V gene are MDHEN and SYDVKM. The V gene end was trimmed by 5 bases and the J gene end by 2 bases; junction bases not matched to a gene: 5. The CDR3 spells CASSTTGDNYGYTF. Incomplete CDR3 DNA: TGTGCCAGCAGTACTACAGGGGACAACTATGGC.

This clone showed up many times. The read ends 3 residues early relative to the CDR3; the germline J gene fills the gap. The genes are TRBV7-2 and TRBJ2-3; D may be TRBD1 (6 bases). Trimming stripped 2 bases from V and 4 bases from J, with 13 bases between. The CDR3 totals 15 residues. CDR1 and CDR2 (germline): SGHTA, FQGNSA. The sequenced CDR3 bases are TGTGCCAGCAGCTTACAGGGGAGATCGCCAGATACG. Its translation: CASSLQGRSPDT. The CDR3 in its entirety is CASSLQGRSPDTQYF.

This clone was detected ten times or more. The observed sequence ends 3 residues before the CDR3 terminus, with the missing tail filled in from the germline J gene. The chain is built from TRBV2 and TRBJ2-2; 8 bases map to TRBD1. Germline V CDR1 and CDR2: SNHLY, FYNNEI. The J segment lost 4 bases and the V segment lost 2 bases, leaving 6 bases of the junction unmatched. The CDR3 consists of 16 residues. The DNA read from the CDR3 is TGTGCCAGCAGTGAAACGACAGGGGCGGGCACCGGGGAG. Its protein is CASSETTGAGTGE. The CDR3 as a whole reads CASSETTGAGTGELFF. The whole variable domain, remainder taken from reference TRBV2 and TRBJ2-2, is EPEVTQTPSHQVTQMGQEVILRCVPISNHLYFYWYRQILGQKVEFLVSFYNNEISEKSEIFDDQFSVERPDGSNFTLKIRSTKLEDSAMYFCASSETTGAGTGELFFGEGSRLTVL.

This clone has more than one count but fewer than ten. With the read ending 3 residues before the CDR3 end, the germline J gene is used to fill in that end. The chain is built from TRBV5-1 and TRBJ1-6; TRBD1 matches 8 bases. V lost 4 bases and J lost 7; bases outside the gene matches: 7. The germline CDR1 and CDR2 sequences are SGHRS and YFSETQ. There are 15 residues in the CDR3. This chain's CDR3 is CASSRTTGENSPLHF. CDR3 bases read: TGCGCCAGCAGCCGTACGACAGGGGAAAATTCACCC.

This clone was observed at least ten times. The read finishes 3 residues shy of the CDR3 end, and the germline J gene is used to complete it. This sequence joins TRBV10-1 and TRBJ1-1; D not certain. This CDR3 has 9 residues. Per the germline V gene, CDR1 is WNHNN and CDR2 is SYGVQD (reference sequence). Here the CDR3 reads CASRNSAFF. CDR3 DNA (partial): TGCGCCAGCAGGAACAGC.

The part of the CDR3 DNA that was read is TGCAGCGTGGAGCGGGACAGGGGAACAGATACG. This codes for CSVERDRGTDT. The CDR3 in its entirety is CSVERDRGTDTQYF. The chain recombines TRBV29-1 with TRBJ2-3; 10 bases line up with TRBD1. The read ends 3 residues before the CDR3 terminus; that terminus is restored from the germline J gene. V trimming: 6 bases; J trimming: 3 bases; junction bases outside the gene matches: 6. The CDR3 length is 14 residues. The germline gives CDR1 SQVTM, CDR2 ANQGSEA.

This clone was seen repeatedly, ten times or more. The CDR3 end is not reached by the read, which stops 3 residues before it; the germline J gene fills it in. The chain employs TRBV5-6 and TRBJ2-5, with TRBD2 matching over 8 bases. CDR1 and CDR2 (germline): SGHDT, YYEEEE. V shed 1 base, J shed 5 bases, and the junction held 4 bases outside the gene matches. The CDR3 sequence is 14 residues long. CDR3 bases read: TGTGCCAGCAGCTTGCGGGGGGGGCTGGAGACC. This translates into CASSLRGGLET. The whole CDR3 sequence is CASSLRGGLETQYF. Variable domain in full (rest from reference TRBV5-6 and TRBJ2-5): DAGVTQSPTHLIKTRGQQVTLRCSPKSGHDTVSWYQQALGQGPQFIFQYYEEEERQRGNFPDRFSGHQFPNYSSELNVNALLLGDSALYLCASSLRGGLETQYFGPGTRLLVL.